One TCR beta chain is described in this entry. Assay: immunoSEQ multiplex PCR; the TCRdb copy retains only in-frame clones and omits some. The table lists about 370,000 clones, 85% to 90% of them singletons, with 6.5% in the top ten. This entry comes from a study of blood T cell repertoires in COVID-19. The CDR3 consists of 16 residues. V lost 4 bases to trimming and J lost 1 base, with 14 bases between them. The germline gives CDR1 MNHEY, CDR2 SVGAGI. The gene calls are TRBV6-5 and TRBJ1-3, with D unclear. The sample consisted of peripheral blood. This TCR was sampled from a man between 18 and 29 years old with active or convalescent COVID-19. The CDR3 DNA reads TGTGCCAGCAGTTCCCGGTCGGGGAAATCTGGAAACACCATATATTTT. Protein product: CASSSRSGKSGNTIYF.